This T cell receptor beta chain is drawn from a study of T cells in Graves' hyperthyroidism and ophthalmopathy. The wider study: The blood sample was taken at first diagnosis, before treatment began.

The CDR3 sequence is 14 residues long. The germline CDR1 and CDR2 sequences are MDHEN and SYDVKM. Trimming removed 2 bases from V and 4 bases from J, with 9 bases in between. Amplified TCR beta CDR3 regions derived from RNA transcripts. The TCR CDR3 first-round RT-PCR relied on the HTBI primer set. MiXCR, applied by TCRdb to the multiplex PCR reads, yields one record per CDR3 protein. The sample includes 500,000 to 600,000 distinct CDR3 sequences, 16% seen only once; the top ten take around 19%. Sample: blood. The chain has TRBV28 and TRBJ2-1; possible D gene TRBD1, 5 bases. This clonotype was sampled from a woman younger than 35 with Graves' hyperthyroidism. In DNA, the CDR3 is TGTGCCAGCAGTTTAGGCGGACAATACAATGAGCAGTTCTTC. Encoded protein: CASSLGGQYNEQFF.